These T cell receptor beta chains were read from a single sample in a study of T cells after yellow fever vaccination. TCRdb reprocessed the 5' RACE reads via MiXCR and lists one record per CDR3 protein. The table records approximately 450,000 distinct CDR3 sequences, roughly a sixth of them present only once. The material sequenced was PBMCs, taken before the yellow fever booster vaccination. These receptors were collected from a man younger than 35 who received the YFV17D yellow fever vaccine. Both conserved end residues are part of each CDR3. Rows may omit the clone size; those that give it use once, few, many or a size class.

.	TRBV20-1	CSAKSGEGAGELFF
.	TRBV4-1	CASSQGGDRRTEAFF
.	TRBV6-5	CASSSGQLIEAFF
few	TRBV7-9	CASSDAIQYF
few	TRBV6-1	CASSGRDRGYEQYF
many	TRBV12-3/TRBV12-4	CASSSIEVSGDYIQPQHF
.	TRBV4-1	CASSQDSDEQYF
.	TRBV20-1	CSATDREHSGANVLTF
many	TRBV7-3	CASSKQSSGANVLTF
few	TRBV7-9	CASSFFGGPSYNEQFF
few	TRBV5-4	CASSLAGREQYF
.	TRBV9	CASSVATPGGGDAYGYTF
.	TRBV7-9	CASSFSGGAGEQFF
.	TRBV4-3	CASSQGSLGSGGETQYF
few	TRBV29-1	CSVEDGGIEAFF
few	TRBV5-1	CASSWGQSGELFF
few	TRBV15	CATSRATGSGTGELFF
.	TRBV5-5	CASSFGREAFF
few	TRBV12-3/TRBV12-4	CASSLLGRRNEQFF
.	TRBV24-1	CATSALGGFDTGELFF
few	TRBV9	CASSPGTQGYEQYF
.	TRBV6-6	CASSYSGGRMGLFF
few	TRBV15	CATSIGGQRNQPQHF
.	TRBV6-5	CASSYGGGTPYF
.	TRBV4-3	CASSPGQSLHNEQFF